This T cell receptor (beta chain) was profiled in a study of shared clonotypes between healthy human individuals. Whole-study findings and limits: Only blood was sampled, and tissue TCR repertoires likely differ from blood ones. Depth of sequencing was expected to influence donor clonotype sharing. Sharing across several donors was seen in around 5.1% of naive CD4 clonotypes.

The assay was immunoSEQ multiplex PCR, and TCRdb's table has in-frame clones only and misses some. The sample consists of roughly 2,000,000 clones, about 93% of them appearing once. CD45RO negativity and positive selection for CCR7 defined naive CD8 cells, a population that excluded terminally differentiated effector memory CD45RA+ cells. Details on this clone: Its antigen is undetermined.

V was shortened by 5 bases and J by 2 bases, with 10 bases between the two germline ends. CDR1 SGHTA and CDR2 FQGNSA come from the germline V gene. The CDR3 runs to 14 residues. The chain carries TRBV7-2 and TRBJ1-3; D unresolved. The source of this sequence is a man between 18 and 35 years old in good health. Some clones in this sample may be carry-over from other donors' samples. Material: naive CD8+ T cells from PBMCs. Here the CDR3 reads CASSAPRPGNTIYF. Written as DNA, the CDR3 is TGTGCCAGCAGCGCCCCCCGCCCTGGAAACACCATATATTTT.